This T cell receptor (beta chain) was observed in a study of siplizumab effects on memory and regulatory T cells. Germline CDR1 and CDR2: LNHDA and SQIVND (reference sequence). V was cut by 8 bases and J by 4 bases, with 17 bases left in between. CDR3 length: 14 amino acids. Sequencing was performed with immunoSEQ multiplex PCR; in TCRdb, only in-frame clones are kept and a portion is missing. The data hold some 63,000 clones, with roughly 96% observed a single time. Sequenced: naive CD8+ T cells sorted from blood. The chain is built from TRBV19 and TRBJ1-2, with a tentative D call TRBD1 (5 bases). The clonotype comes from a human donor in good health. The DNA for the CDR3 is TGTGCCAGTGTCGTCGCAGGGTTCAGCTATGGCTACACCTTC. Translation: CASVVAGFSYGYTF.